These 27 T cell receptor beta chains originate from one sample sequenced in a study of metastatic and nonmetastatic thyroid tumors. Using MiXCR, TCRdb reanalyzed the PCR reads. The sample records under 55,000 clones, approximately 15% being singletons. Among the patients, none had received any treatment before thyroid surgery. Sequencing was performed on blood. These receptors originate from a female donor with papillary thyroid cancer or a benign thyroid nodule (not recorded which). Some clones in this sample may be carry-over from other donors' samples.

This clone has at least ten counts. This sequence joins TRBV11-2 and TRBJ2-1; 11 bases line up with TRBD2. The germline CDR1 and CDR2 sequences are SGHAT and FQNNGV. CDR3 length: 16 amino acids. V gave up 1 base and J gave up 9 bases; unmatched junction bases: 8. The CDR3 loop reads CASSLVFTSGSGEQFF. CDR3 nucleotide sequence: TGTGCCAGCAGCTTAGTCTTCACTAGCGGGAGTGGTGAGCAGTTCTTC. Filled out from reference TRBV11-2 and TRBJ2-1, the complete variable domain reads EAGVAQSPRYKIIEKRQSVAFWCNPISGHATLYWYQQILGQGPKLLIQFQNNGVVDDSQLPKDRFSAERLKGVDSTLKIQPAKLEDSAVYLCASSLVFTSGSGEQFFGPGTRLTVL.

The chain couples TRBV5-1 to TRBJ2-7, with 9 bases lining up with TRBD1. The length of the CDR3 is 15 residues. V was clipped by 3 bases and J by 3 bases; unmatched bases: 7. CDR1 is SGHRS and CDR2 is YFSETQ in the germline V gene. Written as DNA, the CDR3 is TGCGCCAGCAGCTGGGGGGACAGGGCGGTCTACGAGCAGTACTTC. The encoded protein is CASSWGDRAVYEQYF. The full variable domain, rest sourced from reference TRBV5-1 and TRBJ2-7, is KAGVTQTPRYLIKTRGQQVTLSCSPISGHRSVSWYQQTPGQGLQFLFEYFSETQRNKGNFPGRFSGRQFSNSRSEMNVSTLELGDSALYLCASSWGDRAVYEQYFGPGTRLTVT.

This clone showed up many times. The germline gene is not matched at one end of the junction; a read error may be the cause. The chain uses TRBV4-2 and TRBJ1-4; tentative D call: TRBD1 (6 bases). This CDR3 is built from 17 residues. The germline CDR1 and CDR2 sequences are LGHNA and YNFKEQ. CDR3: CASSQVRRQAMLEKLLF. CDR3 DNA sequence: TGTGCCAGCAGCCAAGTCCGCCGACAGGCAATGCTTGAAAAACTGCTTTTT.

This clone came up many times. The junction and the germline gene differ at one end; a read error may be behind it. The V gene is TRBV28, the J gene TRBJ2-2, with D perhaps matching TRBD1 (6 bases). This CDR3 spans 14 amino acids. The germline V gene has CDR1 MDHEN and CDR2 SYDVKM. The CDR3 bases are TGTGCCAGCAATACAGGGACCCGGGGAGCTGTCGCTCTTTTT. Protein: CASNTGTRGAVALF.

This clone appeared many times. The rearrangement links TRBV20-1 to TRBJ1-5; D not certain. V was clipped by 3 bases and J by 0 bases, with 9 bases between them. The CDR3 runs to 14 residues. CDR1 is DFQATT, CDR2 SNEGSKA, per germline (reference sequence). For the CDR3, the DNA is TGCAGTGCTAGGCTCAGGAATAGCAATCAGCCCCAGCATTTT. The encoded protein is CSARLRNSNQPQHF.

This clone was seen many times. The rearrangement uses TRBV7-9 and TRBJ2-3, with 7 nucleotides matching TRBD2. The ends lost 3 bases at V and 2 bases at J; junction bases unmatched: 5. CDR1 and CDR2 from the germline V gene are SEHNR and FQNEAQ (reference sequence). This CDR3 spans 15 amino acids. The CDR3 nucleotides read TGTGCCAGCAGCTTGGGGGAGGGGTCCACAGATACGCAGTATTTT. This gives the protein CASSLGEGSTDTQYF.

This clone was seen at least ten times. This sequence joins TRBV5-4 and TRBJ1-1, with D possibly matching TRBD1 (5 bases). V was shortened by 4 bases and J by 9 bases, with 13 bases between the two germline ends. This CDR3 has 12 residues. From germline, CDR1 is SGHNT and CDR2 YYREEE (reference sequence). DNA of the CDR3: TGTGCCAGCAGCCGGGCGTTGGGACAAGCTTTCTTT. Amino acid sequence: CASSRALGQAFF.

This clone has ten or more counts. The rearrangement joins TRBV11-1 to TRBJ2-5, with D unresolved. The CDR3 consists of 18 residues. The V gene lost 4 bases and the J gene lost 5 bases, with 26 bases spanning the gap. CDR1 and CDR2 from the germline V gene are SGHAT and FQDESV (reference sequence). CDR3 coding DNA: TGTGCCAGCAGCTCCCGGATGGGAATATCCATCGGTAGGGAGACCCAGTACTTC. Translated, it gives CASSSRMGISIGRETQYF.

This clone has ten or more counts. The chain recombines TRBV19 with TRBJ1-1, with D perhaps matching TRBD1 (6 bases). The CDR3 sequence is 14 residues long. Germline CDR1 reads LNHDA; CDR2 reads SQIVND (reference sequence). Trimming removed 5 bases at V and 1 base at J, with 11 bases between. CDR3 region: CASSVDSRNTEAFF. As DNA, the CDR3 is TGTGCCAGTAGTGTGGACAGCAGGAACACTGAAGCTTTCTTT.

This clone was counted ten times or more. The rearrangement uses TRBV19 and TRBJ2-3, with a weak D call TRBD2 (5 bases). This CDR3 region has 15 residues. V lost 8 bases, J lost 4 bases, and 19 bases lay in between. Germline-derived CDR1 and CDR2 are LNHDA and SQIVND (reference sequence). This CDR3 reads CASLPTRPGADTQYF. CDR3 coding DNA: TGTGCCAGTTTGCCTACAAGACCCGGGGCAGATACGCAGTATTTT.

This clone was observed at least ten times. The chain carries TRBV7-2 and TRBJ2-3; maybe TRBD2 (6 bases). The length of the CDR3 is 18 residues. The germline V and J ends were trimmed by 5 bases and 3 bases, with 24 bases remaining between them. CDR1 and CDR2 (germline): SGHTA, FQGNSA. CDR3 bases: TGTGCCAGCAGCCCCGGGCGAGGGGCGGTGGGGAGGACAGATACGCAGTATTTT. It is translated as CASSPGRGAVGRTDTQYF.

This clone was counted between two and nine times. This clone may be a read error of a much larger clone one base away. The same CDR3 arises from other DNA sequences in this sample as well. In nucleotides, the CDR3 is TGCGCCAGCAGCCAACCTAGGATACCTTACAATGAGCAGTTCTTC. This gives the protein CASSQPRIPYNEQFF. The J gene is TRBJ2-1, the V gene TRBV4-1; no clear D gene. The CDR3 length is 15 residues. CDR1 MGHRA and CDR2 YSYEKL come from the germline V gene. The V end was cut by 2 bases, the J end by 4 bases, with 12 bases between.

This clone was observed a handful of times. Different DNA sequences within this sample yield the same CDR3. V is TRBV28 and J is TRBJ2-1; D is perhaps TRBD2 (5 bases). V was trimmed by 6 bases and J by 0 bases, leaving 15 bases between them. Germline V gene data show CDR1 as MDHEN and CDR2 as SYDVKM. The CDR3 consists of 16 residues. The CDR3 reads CASRPSGTGSYNEQFF. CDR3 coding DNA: TGTGCCAGCAGACCCAGCGGTACTGGCTCCTACAATGAGCAGTTCTTC.

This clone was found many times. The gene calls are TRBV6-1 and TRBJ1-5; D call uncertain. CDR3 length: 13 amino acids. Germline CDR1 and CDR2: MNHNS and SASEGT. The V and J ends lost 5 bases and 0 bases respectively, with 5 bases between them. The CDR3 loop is CASSSYSNQPQHF. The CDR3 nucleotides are TGTGCCAGCAGTTCTTATAGCAATCAGCCCCAGCATTTT.

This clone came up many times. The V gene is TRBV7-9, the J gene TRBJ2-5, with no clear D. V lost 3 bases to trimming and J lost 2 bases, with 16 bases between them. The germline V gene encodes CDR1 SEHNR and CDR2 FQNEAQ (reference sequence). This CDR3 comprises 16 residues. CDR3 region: CASSLGPGFFQETQYF. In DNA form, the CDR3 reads TGTGCCAGCAGCTTGGGTCCCGGGTTCTTTCAAGAGACCCAGTACTTC.

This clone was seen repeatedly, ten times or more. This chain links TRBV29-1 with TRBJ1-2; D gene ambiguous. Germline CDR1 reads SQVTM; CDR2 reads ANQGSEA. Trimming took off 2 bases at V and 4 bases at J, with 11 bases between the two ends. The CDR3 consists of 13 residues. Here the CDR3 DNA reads TGCAGCGTTGAATGGTGGGATACCTATGGCTACACCTTC. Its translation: CSVEWWDTYGYTF.

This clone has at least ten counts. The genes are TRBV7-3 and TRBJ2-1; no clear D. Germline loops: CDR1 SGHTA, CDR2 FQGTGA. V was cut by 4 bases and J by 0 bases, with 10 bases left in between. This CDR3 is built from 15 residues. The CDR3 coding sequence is TGTGCCAGCAGCTCCACAGAGAGCTCCTACAATGAGCAGTTCTTC. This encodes CASSSTESSYNEQFF.

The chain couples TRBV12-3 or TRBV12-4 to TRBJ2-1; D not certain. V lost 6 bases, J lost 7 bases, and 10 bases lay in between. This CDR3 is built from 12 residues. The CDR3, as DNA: TGTGCCAGCAGGAGAGAATATAATGAGCAGTTCTTC. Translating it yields CASRREYNEQFF.

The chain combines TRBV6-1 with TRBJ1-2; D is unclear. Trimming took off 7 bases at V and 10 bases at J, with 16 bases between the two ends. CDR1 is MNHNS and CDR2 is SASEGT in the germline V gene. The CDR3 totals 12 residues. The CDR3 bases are TGTGCCAGCAACTCGCCAGTATTGATCTACACCTTC. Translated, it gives CASNSPVLIYTF.

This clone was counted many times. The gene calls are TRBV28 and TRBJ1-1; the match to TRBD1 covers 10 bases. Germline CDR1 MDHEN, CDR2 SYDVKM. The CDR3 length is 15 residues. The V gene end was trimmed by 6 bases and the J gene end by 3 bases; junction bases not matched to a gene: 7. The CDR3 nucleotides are TGTGCCAGCAGAGCCAGGGGACAGGGGTACACTGAAGCTTTCTTT. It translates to CASRARGQGYTEAFF.

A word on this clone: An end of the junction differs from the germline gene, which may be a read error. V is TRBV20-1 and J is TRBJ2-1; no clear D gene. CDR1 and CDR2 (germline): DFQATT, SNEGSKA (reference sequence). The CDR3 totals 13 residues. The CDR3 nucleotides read TGCAGTGCTTACAAGGGCCTGTTCAATGAGCAGCTCTTC. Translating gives CSAYKGLFNEQLF.

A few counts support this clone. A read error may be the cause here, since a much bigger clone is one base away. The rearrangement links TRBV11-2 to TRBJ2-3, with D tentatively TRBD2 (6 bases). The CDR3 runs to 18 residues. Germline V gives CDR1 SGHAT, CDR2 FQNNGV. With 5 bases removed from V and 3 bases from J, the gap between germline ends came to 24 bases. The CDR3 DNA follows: TGTGCCAGCAGCCACGGGCGAGGGGCGGTGGGGAGGACAGATACGCAGTATTTT. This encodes CASSHGRGAVGRTDTQYF. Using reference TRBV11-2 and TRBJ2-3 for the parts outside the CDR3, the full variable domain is EAGVAQSPRYKIIEKRQSVAFWCNPISGHATLYWYQQILGQGPKLLIQFQNNGVVDDSQLPKDRFSAERLKGVDSTLKIQPAKLEDSAVYLCASSHGRGAVGRTDTQYFGPGTRLTVL.

DNA for the CDR3: TGTGCCAGCAGTTTTGGGACTAGCCGCTTTGGGCGGTACTTC. Residues: CASSFGTSRFGRYF. The V call is TRBV28, the J call TRBJ2-7; 9 bases agree with TRBD2. The CDR3 is 14 amino acids. After removal of 3 bases from V and 12 bases from J, the junction contained 12 bases not matched to a gene. Germline CDR1 reads MDHEN; CDR2 reads SYDVKM.

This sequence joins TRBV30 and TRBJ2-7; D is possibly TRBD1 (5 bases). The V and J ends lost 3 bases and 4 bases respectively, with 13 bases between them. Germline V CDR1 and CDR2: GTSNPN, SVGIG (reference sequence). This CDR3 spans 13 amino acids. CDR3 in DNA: TGTGCCTGGAGAACCAATAAGGGGTACGAGCAGTACTTC. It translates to CAWRTNKGYEQYF. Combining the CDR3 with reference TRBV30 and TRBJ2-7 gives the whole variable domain SQTIHQWPATLVQPVGSPLSLECTVEGTSNPNLYWYRQAAGRGLQLLFYSVGIGQISSEVPQNLSASRPQDRQFILSSKKLLLSDSGFYLCAWRTNKGYEQYFGPGTRLTVT.

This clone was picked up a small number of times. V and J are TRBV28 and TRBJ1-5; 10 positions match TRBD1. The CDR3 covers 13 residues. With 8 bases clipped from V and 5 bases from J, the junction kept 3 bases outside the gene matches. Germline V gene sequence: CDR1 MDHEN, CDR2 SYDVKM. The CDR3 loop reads CASVTGGYQPQHF. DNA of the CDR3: TGTGCCAGCGTGACAGGGGGCTATCAGCCCCAGCATTTT. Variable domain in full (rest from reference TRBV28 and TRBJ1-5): DVKVTQSSRYLVKRTGEKVFLECVQDMDHENMFWYRQDPGLGLRLIYFSYDVKMKEKGDIPEGYSVSREKKERFSLILESASTNQTSMYLCASVTGGYQPQHFGDGTRLSIL.

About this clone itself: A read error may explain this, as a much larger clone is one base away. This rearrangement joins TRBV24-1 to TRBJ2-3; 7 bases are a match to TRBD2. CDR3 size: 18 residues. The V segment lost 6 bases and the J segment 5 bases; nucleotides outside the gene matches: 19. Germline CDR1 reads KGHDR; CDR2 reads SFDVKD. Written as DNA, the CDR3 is TGTGCCACCAGTTATCCCTATAGGACTAGTCAAACGGGAGATACGCAGTATTTT. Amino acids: CATSYPYRTSQTGDTQYF.

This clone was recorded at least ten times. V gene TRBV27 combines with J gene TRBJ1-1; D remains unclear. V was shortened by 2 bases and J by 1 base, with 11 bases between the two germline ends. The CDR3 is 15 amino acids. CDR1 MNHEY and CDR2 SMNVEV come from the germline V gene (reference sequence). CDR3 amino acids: CASSLKGSRNTEAFF. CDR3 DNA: TGTGCCAGCAGTTTAAAGGGCTCGAGGAACACTGAAGCTTTCTTT.